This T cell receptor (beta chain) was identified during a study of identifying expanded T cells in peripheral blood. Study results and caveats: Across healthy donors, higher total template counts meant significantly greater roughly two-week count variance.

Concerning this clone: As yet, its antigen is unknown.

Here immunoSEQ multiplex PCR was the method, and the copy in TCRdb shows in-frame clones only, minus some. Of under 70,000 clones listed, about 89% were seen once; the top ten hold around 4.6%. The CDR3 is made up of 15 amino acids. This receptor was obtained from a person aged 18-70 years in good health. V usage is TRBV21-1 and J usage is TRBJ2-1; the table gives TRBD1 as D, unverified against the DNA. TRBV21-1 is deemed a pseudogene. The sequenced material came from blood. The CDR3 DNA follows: TGTGCCAGCAGCCAACAGGGGGCGCGTCCTAATGAGCAGTTCTTC. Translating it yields CASSQQGARPNEQFF.